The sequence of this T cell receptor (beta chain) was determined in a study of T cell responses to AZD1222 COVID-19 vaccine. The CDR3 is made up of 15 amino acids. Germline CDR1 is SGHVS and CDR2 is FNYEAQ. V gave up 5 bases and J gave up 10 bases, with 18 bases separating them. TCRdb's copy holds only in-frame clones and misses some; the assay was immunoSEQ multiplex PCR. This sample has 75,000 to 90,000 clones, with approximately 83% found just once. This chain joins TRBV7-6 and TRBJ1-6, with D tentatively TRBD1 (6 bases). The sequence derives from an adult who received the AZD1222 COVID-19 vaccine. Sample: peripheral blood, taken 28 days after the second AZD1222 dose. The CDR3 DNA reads TGTGCCAGCAGCGGAGGGACATCTCAGGGGTCACCCCTCCACTTT. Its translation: CASSGGTSQGSPLHF.